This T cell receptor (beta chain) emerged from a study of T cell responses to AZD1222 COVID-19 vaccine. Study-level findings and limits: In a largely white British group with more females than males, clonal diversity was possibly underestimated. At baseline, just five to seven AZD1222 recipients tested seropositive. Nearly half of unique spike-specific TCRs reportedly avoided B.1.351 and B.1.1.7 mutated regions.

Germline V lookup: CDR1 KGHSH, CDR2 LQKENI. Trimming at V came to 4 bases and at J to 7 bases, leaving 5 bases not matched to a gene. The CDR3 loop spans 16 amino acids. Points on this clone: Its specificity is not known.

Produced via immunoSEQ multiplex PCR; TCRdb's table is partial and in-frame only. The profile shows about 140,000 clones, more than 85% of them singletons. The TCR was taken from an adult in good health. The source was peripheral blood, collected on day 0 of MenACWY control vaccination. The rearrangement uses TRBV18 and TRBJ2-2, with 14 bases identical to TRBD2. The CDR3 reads CASSQGLAGEGGELFF. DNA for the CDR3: TGTGCCAGCTCACAGGGACTAGCGGGAGAAGGCGGGGAGCTGTTTTTT.